The 17 T cell receptor beta chains below come from one sample, sequenced in a study of T-cell memory formation after mild COVID-19. TCRdb recomputed calls from the 5' RACE reads with MiXCR, one row per CDR3 protein. The sample consists of about 500,000 distinct CDR3 sequences, around 20% of them appearing once. Input material: PBMCs or a T cell subset sorted from them (not recorded which). The receptors here all came from an adult woman who had mild COVID-19 (a few samples of this study predate the infection). Cell type and time point are not known.

The V call is TRBV6-6, the J call TRBJ2-7; the D is unclear. CDR3 length: 20 residues. CDR1 and CDR2 (germline): MNHNY, SVGAGI (reference sequence). Trimming took 0 bases from V and 1 from J, leaving 25 bases between them. The CDR3 is CASSYSSVGRSATTSYEQYF. The CDR3 nucleotides read TGTGCCAGCAGTTACTCGTCTGTAGGTAGGAGCGCTACAACTTCCTACGAGCAGTACTTC.

The chain is built from TRBV7-9 and TRBJ1-1, with D hard to call. Trimming took off 6 bases at V and 2 bases at J, with 10 bases between the two ends. The CDR3 is made up of 13 amino acids. CDR1 is SEHNR and CDR2 is FQNEAQ in the germline V gene (reference sequence). This CDR3 reads CASRGPGNTEAFF. The CDR3 DNA is TGTGCCAGCAGAGGCCCGGGTAACACTGAAGCTTTCTTT.

As DNA, the CDR3 is TGTGCCAGCAGTTTCGCTGCTGAGACGGCTGGACAGTACTTC. It is translated as CASSFAAETAGQYF. The rearrangement uses TRBV12-3 or TRBV12-4 and TRBJ2-7; D gene unclear. Trimming took off 3 bases at V and 10 bases at J, with 19 bases between the two ends. This CDR3 has 14 amino acids.

The V and J genes are TRBV5-1 and TRBJ1-1; D is unclear. CDR1 is SGHRS and CDR2 is YFSETQ in the germline V gene. CDR3 size: 15 residues. The V gene lost 0 bases and the J gene lost 1 base, with 10 bases spanning the gap. CDR3 protein: CASSLVGSSNTEAFF. The CDR3 bases are TGCGCCAGCAGCTTGGTGGGCAGCTCGAACACTGAAGCTTTCTTT.

This clonotype has more than one count but fewer than ten. This sequence joins TRBV19 and TRBJ1-1; no clear D gene. CDR3 length equals 11 residues. V dropped 6 bases and J dropped 6 bases, with 8 bases sitting between them. Germline values: CDR1 LNHDA, CDR2 SQIVND (reference sequence). The CDR3 bases are TGTGCCAGTAGGACAATGGCTGAAGCTTTCTTT. Protein: CASRTMAEAFF.

The sample holds one count of this clonotype. The V gene is TRBV5-6, the J gene TRBJ2-7; 8 bases fit TRBD1. V was pared by 4 bases and J by 5 bases, with 11 bases of the junction left unmatched. The CDR3 has 15 residues. Germline CDR1 is SGHDT and CDR2 is YYEEEE. The CDR3, as DNA: TGTGCCAGCAGCCCCGGGACAGGCATCAGGAACGAGCAGTACTTC. The encoded protein is CASSPGTGIRNEQYF.

This clonotype appeared a few times. The CDR3 loop is CASSLTGDANYGYTF. CDR3 DNA: TGCGCCAGCAGCTTGACGGGAGACGCTAACTATGGCTACACCTTC. The chain joins TRBV5-1 to TRBJ1-2; D not certain. The germline V and J ends were trimmed by 1 base and 0 bases, with 10 bases remaining between them. CDR1 and CDR2 from the germline V gene are SGHRS and YFSETQ. The CDR3 covers 15 residues.

This chain joins TRBV18 and TRBJ2-3, with TRBD2 matching over 7 bases. Germline V gene lookup returns CDR1 KGHSH and CDR2 LQKENI. Germline trimming cut 0 bases from V and 6 bases from J; bases unmatched to any gene: 6. This CDR3 comprises 15 residues. The DNA of the CDR3 is TGTGCCAGCTCACCACCCGGGACTACCCGTGATACGCAGTATTTT. Amino acid sequence: CASSPPGTTRDTQYF.

This clonotype was seen more than once but under ten times. The genes are TRBV25-1 and TRBJ2-3, with D perhaps TRBD1 or TRBD2 (5 bases each). Trimming shortened V by 3 bases and J by 13 bases, and 20 bases separated the two germline ends. The length of the CDR3 is 14 residues. The germline V gene encodes CDR1 MGHDK and CDR2 SYGVNS. The CDR3 DNA reads as TGTGCCAGCAGTGATTCACCCCGGGACCTAACGAAGTATTTT. Its translation is CASSDSPRDLTKYF.

This clonotype was detected a few times. The rearrangement links TRBV11-2 to TRBJ2-5; 7 positions agree with TRBD1. Germline CDR1 and CDR2: SGHAT and FQNNGV. This CDR3 spans 13 amino acids. Losses at the gene ends were 7 bases for V and 2 bases for J; bases not matched to a gene: 4. CDR3 loop: CASTSQGQETQYF. The CDR3 DNA is TGTGCCAGCACGTCACAGGGGCAAGAGACCCAGTACTTC. The full variable domain, in which reference TRBV11-2 and TRBJ2-5 provide the parts outside the CDR3, is EAGVAQSPRYKIIEKRQSVAFWCNPISGHATLYWYQQILGQGPKLLIQFQNNGVVDDSQLPKDRFSAERLKGVDSTLKIQPAKLEDSAVYLCASTSQGQETQYFGPGTRLLVL.

This clonotype occurred a few times. The chain recombines TRBV11-2 with TRBJ2-5, with a possible D match to TRBD1 (6 bases). Germline assignment: CDR1 SGHAT and CDR2 FQNNGV. Trimming cost V 4 bases and J 4 bases, with 13 bases left between them. CDR3 length equals 14 residues. CDR3 DNA sequence: TGTGCCAGCAGCTCGTGGGGGCTCCGAGAGACCCAGTACTTC. It codes for CASSSWGLRETQYF.

The chain links TRBV7-6 to TRBJ1-1, with D possibly matching TRBD1 (6 bases). Germline-derived CDR1 and CDR2 are SGHVS and FNYEAQ. The germline V and J ends were trimmed by 7 bases and 2 bases, with 11 bases remaining between them. This CDR3 comprises 13 residues. The CDR3 nucleotides read TGTGCCAGCATTGGACAGCTTAACACTGAAGCTTTCTTT. It yields the protein CASIGQLNTEAFF.

This clonotype has more than one count but fewer than ten. This chain links TRBV7-9 with TRBJ2-7; 10 bases match TRBD1. The V segment lost 5 bases and the J segment 4 bases; nucleotides outside the gene matches: 14. The CDR3 is made up of 17 amino acids. Germline CDR1 and CDR2: SEHNR and FQNEAQ (reference sequence). The CDR3 here is CASSLGTGEFSTYEQYF. The CDR3 DNA sequence: TGTGCCAGCAGCCTCGGGACAGGGGAATTCAGTACTTACGAGCAGTACTTC.

The gene calls are TRBV5-1 and TRBJ1-6; 9 bases map to TRBD1. This CDR3 has 15 residues. V lost 4 bases to trimming and J lost 7 bases; unmatched junction nucleotides: 6. Looked up from germline, CDR1 is SGHRS and CDR2 is YFSETQ. Here the CDR3 DNA reads TGCGCCAGCAGCCCGACCGGACAGGGGAATTCACCCCTCCACTTT. The encoded protein is CASSPTGQGNSPLHF.

In its sample, this clonotype was seen a few times. The chain uses TRBV7-8 and TRBJ2-1, with TRBD1 matching over 7 bases. Germline assignment: CDR1 SGHVS and CDR2 FQNEAQ. V was pared by 1 base and J by 8 bases, with 5 bases of the junction left unmatched. The CDR3 extends over 14 amino acids. The CDR3 region is CASSLEGARDEQFF. CDR3 nucleotides: TGTGCCAGCAGCTTAGAGGGGGCGCGTGATGAGCAGTTCTTC.

This clonotype occurred a few times. The V and J genes are TRBV4-3 and TRBJ2-7; TRBD2 matches 9 bases. Looked up from germline, CDR1 is LGHNA and CDR2 is YSLEER. CDR3 length equals 15 residues. J gave up 2 bases and V 4 bases, and 6 bases lay outside the gene matches. This chain's CDR3 is CASSRDTSGPYEQYF. The CDR3 bases are TGCGCCAGCAGCCGAGACACTAGCGGGCCCTACGAGCAGTACTTC.

This clonotype was seen a handful of times. The chain employs TRBV10-3 and TRBJ1-4; unclear D gene. Germline V CDR1 and CDR2: ENHRY, SYGVKD. The length of the CDR3 is 13 residues. With 3 bases removed from V and 5 bases from J, the gap between germline ends came to 7 bases. The CDR3 loop reads CAISDPWNEKLFF. DNA for the CDR3: TGTGCCATCAGTGACCCTTGGAATGAAAAACTGTTTTTT.